The table lists the clone carrying this TCR beta chain with many counts. Deletions cut 0 bases from V and 2 bases from J, with 8 bases between. This CDR3 is 14 amino acids long. CDR1 and CDR2 from the germline V gene are DFQATT and SNEGSKA (reference sequence). The data stem from a study of Graves' ophthalmopathy and Graves' hyperthyroidism. The authors amplified TCR beta CDR3 regions, and they did so from RNA transcripts for repertoire sequencing. RT-PCR in the first round used HTBI primers; a second-round multiplex PCR followed. TCRdb redid the calling of the multiplex PCR reads with MiXCR, one entry per CDR3 protein. This table holds 500,000 to 600,000 distinct CDR3 sequences, about 40% found once.

The sample taken for sequencing was peripheral blood or thyroid tissue (not recorded which). V usage is TRBV20-1 and J usage is TRBJ1-3; D is uncertain. This receptor was taken from an adult man with Graves' hyperthyroidism. CDR3 sequence: CSAREGGAGNTIYF. In nucleotides, the CDR3 is TGCAGTGCTAGAGAGGGTGGGGCTGGAAACACCATATATTTT.